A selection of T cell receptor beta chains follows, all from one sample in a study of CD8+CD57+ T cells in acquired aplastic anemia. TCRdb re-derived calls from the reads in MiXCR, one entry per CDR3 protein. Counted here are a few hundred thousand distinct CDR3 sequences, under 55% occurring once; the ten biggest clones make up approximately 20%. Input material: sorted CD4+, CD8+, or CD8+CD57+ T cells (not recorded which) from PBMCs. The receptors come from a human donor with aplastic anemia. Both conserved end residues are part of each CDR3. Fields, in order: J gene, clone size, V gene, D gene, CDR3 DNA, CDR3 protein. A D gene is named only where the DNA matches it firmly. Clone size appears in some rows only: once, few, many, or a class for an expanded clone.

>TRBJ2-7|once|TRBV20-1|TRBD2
TGCAGTGCTAGAAGGACTAGCGGGAGCTACGAGCAGTACTTC
CSARRTSGSYEQYF
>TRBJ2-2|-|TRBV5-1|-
TGCGCCAGCAGCTTACCCGGGGCGAACACCGGGGAGCTGTTTTTT
CASSLPGANTGELFF
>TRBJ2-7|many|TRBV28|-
TGTGCCAGCAGCCCGGATCTCCACGAGCAGTACTTC
CASSPDLHEQYF
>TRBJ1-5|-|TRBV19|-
TGTGCCAGTAACCCAGGACGGGGAAATCAGCCCCAGCATTTT
CASNPGRGNQPQHF
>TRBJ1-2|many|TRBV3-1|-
TGTGCCAGCAGCCCCGTTTTGAGCTATGGCTACACCTTC
CASSPVLSYGYTF
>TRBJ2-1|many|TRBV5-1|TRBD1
TGCGCCAGCGGACCGGGACAGGGCTCATACAATGAGCAGTTCTTC
CASGPGQGSYNEQFF
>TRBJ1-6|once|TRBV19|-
TGTGCCAGTAGTATGGGCAGGAAGAATTCACCCCTCCACTTT
CASSMGRKNSPLHF
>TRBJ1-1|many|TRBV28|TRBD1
TGTGCCAGCAGACCGGGACAGGAGGAGGAAGCTTTCTTT
CASRPGQEEEAFF
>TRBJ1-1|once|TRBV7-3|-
TGTGCCAGCAGCTTAAAAGGGGGGGTCGGAGCTTTCTTT
CASSLKGGVGAFF
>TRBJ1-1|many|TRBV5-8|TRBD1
TGTGCCAGCAGCTTGGAACGGACAGGCCTCAAACCTGAAGCTTTCTTT
CASSLERTGLKPEAFF
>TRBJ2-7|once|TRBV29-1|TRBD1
TGCAGCGTTGAACATGCGCCAGCAGTACCCGGGACAGACTCCCGTGAGCAGTACTTC
CSVEHAPAVPGTDSREQYF
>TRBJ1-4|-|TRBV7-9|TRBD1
TGTGCCAGCAGCTCCGGACAGGGGACGAATGAAAAACTGTTTTTT
CASSSGQGTNEKLFF
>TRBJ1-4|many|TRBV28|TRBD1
TGTGCCAGCAGCCCCGCCGGGACAGGGCAAGAAAAACTGTTTTTT
CASSPAGTGQEKLFF
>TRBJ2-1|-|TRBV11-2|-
TGTGCCACCCGAAAGATCGCCTCCTACGAGCAGTTCTTC
CATRKIASYEQFF
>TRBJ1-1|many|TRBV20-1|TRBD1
TGCAGTGCTAGCCCCCGGGACAGGAACACTGAAGCTTTCTTT
CSASPRDRNTEAFF
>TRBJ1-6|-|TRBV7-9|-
TGTGCCAGCAGCCAAGATAGGGCAGGCAGGCCCCCCCTCCACTTT
CASSQDRAGRPPLHF
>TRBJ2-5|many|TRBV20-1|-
TGCAGTGCTAGACTCGAAAGGGACCGAGAGACCCAGTACTTC
CSARLERDRETQYF